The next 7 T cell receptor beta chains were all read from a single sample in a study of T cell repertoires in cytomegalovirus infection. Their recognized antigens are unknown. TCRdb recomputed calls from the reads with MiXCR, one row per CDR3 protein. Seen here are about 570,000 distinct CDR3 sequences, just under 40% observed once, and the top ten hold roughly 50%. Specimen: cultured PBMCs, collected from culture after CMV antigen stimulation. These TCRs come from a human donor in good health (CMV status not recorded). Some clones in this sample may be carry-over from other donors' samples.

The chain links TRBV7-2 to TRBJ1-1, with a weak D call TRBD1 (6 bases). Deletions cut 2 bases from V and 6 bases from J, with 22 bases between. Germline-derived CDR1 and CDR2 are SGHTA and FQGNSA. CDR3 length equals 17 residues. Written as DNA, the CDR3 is TGTGCCAGCAGCTTATGGGGGCGCGGGGGGATCAGCTCTGAAGCTTTCTTT. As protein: CASSLWGRGGISSEAFF.

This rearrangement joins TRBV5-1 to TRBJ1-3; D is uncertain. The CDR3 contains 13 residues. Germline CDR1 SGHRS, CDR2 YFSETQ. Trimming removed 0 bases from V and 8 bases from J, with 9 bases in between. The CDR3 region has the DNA TGCGCCAGCAGCTTGGAAAGGCGGGACACCATATATTTT. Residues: CASSLERRDTIYF.

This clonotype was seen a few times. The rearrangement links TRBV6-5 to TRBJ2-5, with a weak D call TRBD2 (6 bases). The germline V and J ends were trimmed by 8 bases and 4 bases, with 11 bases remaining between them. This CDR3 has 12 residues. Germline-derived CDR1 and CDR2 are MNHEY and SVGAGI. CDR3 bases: TGTGCCAGCCCAATGGGGGGAGAGACCCAGTACTTC. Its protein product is CASPMGGETQYF.

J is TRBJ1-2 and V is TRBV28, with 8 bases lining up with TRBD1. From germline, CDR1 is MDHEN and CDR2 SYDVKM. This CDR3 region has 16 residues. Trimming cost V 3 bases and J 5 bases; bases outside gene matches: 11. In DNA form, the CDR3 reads TGTGCCAGCAGTTTTCATGGACAGGGAAGGGGTTATGGCTACACCTTC. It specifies CASSFHGQGRGYGYTF.

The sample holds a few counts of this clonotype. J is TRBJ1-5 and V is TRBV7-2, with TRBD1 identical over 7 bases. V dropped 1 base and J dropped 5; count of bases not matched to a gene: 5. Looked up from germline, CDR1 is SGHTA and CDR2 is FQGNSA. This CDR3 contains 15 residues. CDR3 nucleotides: TGTGCCAGCAGCTTAGGACGGGACAGACATCAGCCCCAGCATTTT. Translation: CASSLGRDRHQPQHF. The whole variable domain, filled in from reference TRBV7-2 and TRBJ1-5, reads GAGVSQSPSNKVTEKGKDVELRCDPISGHTALYWYRQSLGQGLEFLIYFQGNSAPDKSGLPSDRFSAERTGGSVSTLTIQRTQQEDSAVYLCASSLGRDRHQPQHFGDGTRLSIL.

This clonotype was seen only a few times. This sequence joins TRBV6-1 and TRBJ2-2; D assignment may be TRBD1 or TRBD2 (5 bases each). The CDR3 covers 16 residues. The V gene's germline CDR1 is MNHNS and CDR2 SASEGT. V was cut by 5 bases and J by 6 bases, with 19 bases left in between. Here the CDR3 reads CASSSPGEGSPGELFF. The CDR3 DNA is TGTGCCAGCAGTTCCCCCGGAGAGGGGAGCCCCGGGGAGCTGTTTTTT.

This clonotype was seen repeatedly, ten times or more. The CDR3 region has the DNA TGTGCCAGCAGCCCGCGGACAGGGGAGATGCATTCACCCCTCCACTTT. It yields the protein CASSPRTGEMHSPLHF. The gene calls are TRBV7-2 and TRBJ1-6; 9 nucleotides align to TRBD1. CDR1 and CDR2 (germline): SGHTA, FQGNSA. The J segment lost 8 bases and the V segment lost 5 bases, leaving 10 bases of the junction unmatched. This CDR3 contains 16 residues.